The 23 T cell receptor beta chains reported below all come from one sample, sequenced in a study of TIL therapy for anti-PD-1-resistant metastatic lung cancer. The time point: pre-treatment sample, taken before nivolumab and TIL therapy. Most excised metastases sampled were pleural nodules or supraclavicular lymph nodes. The libraries were made with immunoSEQ v3. Produced via immunoSEQ multiplex PCR; TCRdb's table is partial and in-frame only. The data show about 12,000 clones, about 54% seen once. This material consisted of tumor tissue, taken at baseline. These receptors were collected from a person aged 25-79 years with non-small cell lung cancer.

This clone turned up a few times. J is TRBJ2-7 and V is TRBV4-1; no firm D call. This CDR3 has 14 amino acids. V lost 0 bases to trimming and J lost 9 bases, with 15 bases between them. Germline CDR1 reads MGHRA; CDR2 reads YSYEKL. The CDR3 here is CASSQDSSYERQYF. CDR3 DNA: TGCGCCAGCAGCCAAGATTCGTCCTACGAGCGGCAGTACTTC.

The chain is built from TRBV7-3 and TRBJ2-3, with 9 bases matching TRBD2. CDR3 size: 18 residues. Per the germline V gene, CDR1 is SGHTA and CDR2 is FQGTGA. V lost 5 bases to trimming and J lost 6 bases; unmatched junction nucleotides: 18. The CDR3 region has the DNA TGTGCCAGCAGCCCCGGGACTAGCCGCGGGGGGGCAACGGATACGCAGTATTTT. Its translation is CASSPGTSRGGATDTQYF.

The rearrangement joins TRBV12-3 or TRBV12-4 to TRBJ2-7; D remains unclear. Trimming stripped 7 bases from V and 4 bases from J, with 5 bases between. CDR3 length: 10 amino acids. DNA of the CDR3: TGTGCCAGCACCAAGTACGAGCAGTACTTC. It specifies CASTKYEQYF.

The rearrangement links TRBV6-1 to TRBJ1-5; D ambiguous. This CDR3 has 13 residues. CDR1 and CDR2 from the germline V gene are MNHNS and SASEGT. Trimming took 2 bases from V and 7 from J, leaving 9 bases between them. The CDR3 nucleotides are TGTGCCAGCAGTGAAATTCGTGACCAGCCCCAGCATTTT. Amino acid sequence: CASSEIRDQPQHF.

Here the CDR3 DNA reads TGTGCCAGCTCACCACGGGTGGCCCAAGCGGGCACTGAAGCTTTCTTT. It encodes CASSPRVAQAGTEAFF. The chain employs TRBV18 and TRBJ1-1, with D unresolved. This CDR3 has 16 residues. Per the germline V gene, CDR1 is KGHSH and CDR2 is LQKENI. V was shortened by 1 base and J by 4 bases, with 16 bases between the two germline ends.

This chain links TRBV5-1 with TRBJ2-3; a possible D gene is TRBD1 (6 bases). Germline V gene lookup returns CDR1 SGHRS and CDR2 YFSETQ. V lost 2 bases and J 6 bases, leaving 13 bases between the germline ends. The CDR3 totals 14 residues. The CDR3 reads CASSLGQSTDTQYF. CDR3 sequence (DNA): TGCGCCAGCAGCTTAGGACAGTCAACCGATACGCAGTATTTT. Using reference TRBV5-1 and TRBJ2-3 for the parts outside the CDR3, the full variable domain is KAGVTQTPRYLIKTRGQQVTLSCSPISGHRSVSWYQQTPGQGLQFLFEYFSETQRNKGNFPGRFSGRQFSNSRSEMNVSTLELGDSALYLCASSLGQSTDTQYFGPGTRLTVL.

This clone was counted between two and nine times. This sample also contains other DNA sequences that code for the same CDR3. The chain joins TRBV4-1 to TRBJ2-1; D is ambiguous. The CDR3 sequence is 13 residues long. The ends were cut back, 3 bases at V and 9 bases at J, with 12 bases in the middle. Germline values: CDR1 MGHRA, CDR2 YSYEKL. CDR3 coding DNA: TGCGCCAGCAGCCATTCTCTCTGGGTTGAGCAGTTCTTC. Its protein product is CASSHSLWVEQFF.

This clone appeared a few times. DNA for the CDR3: TGTGCCAGCAGCTCCAACAGGGAGAGCACAGATACGCAGTATTTT. Its translation: CASSSNRESTDTQYF. The V call is TRBV7-9, the J call TRBJ2-3, with D tentatively TRBD1 (6 bases). The V end was cut by 4 bases, the J end by 0 bases, with 11 bases between. Germline values: CDR1 SEHNR, CDR2 FQNEAQ (reference sequence). The CDR3 runs 15 residues.

The chain uses TRBV18 and TRBJ1-1; D is uncertain. Deletions cut 6 bases from V and 3 bases from J, with 11 bases between. Germline assignment: CDR1 KGHSH and CDR2 LQKENI. CDR3 size: 13 residues. This CDR3 reads CASSTVVDTEAFF. CDR3 coding DNA: TGTGCCAGCTCCACCGTAGTGGACACTGAAGCTTTCTTT.

V and J are TRBV14 and TRBJ2-1, with 9 bases matching TRBD2. Germline CDR1 SGHDN, CDR2 FVKESK. CDR3 length equals 15 residues. V dropped 1 base and J dropped 9; count of bases not matched to a gene: 7. CDR3 bases: TGTGCCAGCAGCCAAGGGCTAGCGGGACGGGGTGAGCAGTTCTTC. Its translation: CASSQGLAGRGEQFF. Variable domain in full (rest from reference TRBV14 and TRBJ2-1): EAGVTQFPSHSVIEKGQTVTLRCDPISGHDNLYWYRRVMGKEIKFLLHFVKESKQDESGMPNNRFLAERTGGTYSTLKVQPAELEDSGVYFCASSQGLAGRGEQFFGPGTRLTVL.

In the case of this clone: One end of the junction does not line up with germline, which may come from a read error. The chain has TRBV27 and TRBJ2-3; D unresolved. The CDR3 contains 14 residues. Germline V CDR1 and CDR2: MNHEY, SMNVEV (reference sequence). The chain's CDR3 is CASSKNENYQTVAF. CDR3 sequence (DNA): TGTGCCAGCTCAAAGAACGAGAACTACCAGACCGTAGCATTT.

The chain has TRBV10-2 and TRBJ1-6, with D hard to call. Trimming stripped 2 bases from V and 8 bases from J, with 13 bases between. The CDR3 sequence is 15 residues long. CDR1 and CDR2 (germline): WSHSY, SAAADI. In DNA, the CDR3 is TGCGCCAGCAGTGAGATGGGGAGGAGCCATTCACCCCTCCACTTT. Protein sequence: CASSEMGRSHSPLHF.

The gene calls are TRBV28 and TRBJ2-1; 13 bases agree with TRBD2. CDR3 length: 14 amino acids. Germline V CDR1 and CDR2: MDHEN, SYDVKM. V lost 3 bases and J lost 7; bases outside the gene matches: 0. This CDR3 reads CASSLTSGRNEQFF. Here the CDR3 DNA reads TGTGCCAGCAGTTTGACTAGCGGGAGGAATGAGCAGTTCTTC.

A few counts support this clone. V usage is TRBV4-1 and J usage is TRBJ1-1; no clear D. V lost 4 bases to trimming and J lost 8 bases, with 14 bases between them. This CDR3 contains 13 residues. Germline V gene data show CDR1 as MGHRA and CDR2 as YSYEKL. As DNA, the CDR3 is TGCGCCAGCAGCCTTCGGGTCCCCCGCGAAGCTTTCTTT. Its protein product is CASSLRVPREAFF.

The CDR3 DNA reads TGTGCCACCCACTTCGGGGGTAATTCACCCCTCCACTTT. It is translated as CATHFGGNSPLHF. The chain carries TRBV6-5 and TRBJ1-6, with TRBD1 as a possible D gene (5 bases). This CDR3 region has 13 residues. Trimming shortened V by 10 bases and J by 6 bases, and 13 bases separated the two germline ends. Germline V gene sequence: CDR1 MNHEY, CDR2 SVGAGI.

J is TRBJ1-2 and V is TRBV5-6, with 8 bases lining up with TRBD1. Germline trimming cut 0 bases from V and 3 bases from J; bases unmatched to any gene: 1. Germline CDR1 SGHDT, CDR2 YYEEEE. The CDR3 is 14 amino acids. In DNA, the CDR3 is TGTGCCAGCAGCTTGGACAGGGGGGACTATGGCTACACCTTC. This encodes CASSLDRGDYGYTF.

This clone was picked up a small number of times. This rearrangement joins TRBV27 to TRBJ1-5, with unresolved D. CDR1 is MNHEY, CDR2 SMNVEV, per germline (reference sequence). The V gene lost 2 bases and the J gene lost 5 bases, with 7 bases spanning the gap. The CDR3 is 13 amino acids. As DNA, the CDR3 is TGTGCCAGCAGTTTAAGGGTTTATCAGCCCCAGCATTTT. Translation gives CASSLRVYQPQHF.

V is TRBV4-1 and J is TRBJ2-3, with 12 bases that match TRBD1. Per the germline V gene, CDR1 is MGHRA and CDR2 is YSYEKL. V was pared by 0 bases and J by 4 bases, with 5 bases of the junction left unmatched. This CDR3 contains 17 residues. DNA of the CDR3: TGCGCCAGCAGCCAAGATTGGGGGACAGGGGGCGCAGATACGCAGTATTTT. It yields the protein CASSQDWGTGGADTQYF.

This clone occurred a few times. The rearrangement links TRBV27 to TRBJ2-7; perhaps D is TRBD1 or TRBD2 (5 bases each). CDR3 length: 14 amino acids. CDR1 and CDR2 (germline): MNHEY, SMNVEV (reference sequence). V was pared by 5 bases and J by 2 bases, with 13 bases between. The CDR3 DNA follows: TGTGCCAGCAGTCTGGGACCCGCGGCCTACGAGCAGTACTTC. Translation gives CASSLGPAAYEQYF.

The chain joins TRBV2 to TRBJ2-7; 8 bases map to TRBD1. Germline-derived CDR1 and CDR2 are SNHLY and FYNNEI. The CDR3 is made up of 14 amino acids. The J segment lost 1 base and the V segment lost 7 bases, leaving 6 bases of the junction unmatched. The CDR3 spells CASIPDRVSYEQYF. As DNA, the CDR3 is TGTGCCAGCATTCCGGACAGGGTATCCTACGAGCAGTACTTC.

The genes are TRBV3-1 (or the pseudogene TRBV3-2) and TRBJ1-6; 7 bases are shared with TRBD1. Germline CDR1 and CDR2: LGHDT and YNNKEL (reference sequence). CDR3 length equals 17 residues. V lost 4 bases, J lost 3 bases, and 9 bases stayed unmatched. CDR3 sequence (DNA): TGTGCCAGCAGCCGGGGAACGACAGGGCTCTATAATTCACCCCTCCACTTT. This codes for CASSRGTTGLYNSPLHF.

This clone was recorded a few times. J is TRBJ2-3 and V is TRBV10-1; no clear D. This CDR3 spans 14 amino acids. V lost 1 base to trimming and J lost 8 bases, with 13 bases between them. Germline V gives CDR1 WNHNN, CDR2 SYGVQD (reference sequence). The CDR3 protein is CASSELPSRGTQYF. DNA for the CDR3: TGCGCCAGCAGTGAGTTACCAAGCCGTGGTACGCAGTATTTT.

The chain links TRBV5-1 to TRBJ1-1, with TRBD1 matching over 7 bases. V was clipped by 4 bases and J by 11 bases; unmatched bases: 17. Per germline, CDR1 SGHRS and CDR2 YFSETQ. This CDR3 contains 15 residues. CDR3 loop: CASSERDRIATKAFF. Here the CDR3 DNA reads TGCGCCAGCAGCGAGAGGGACAGAATCGCAACAAAGGCTTTCTTT.